The following is a T cell receptor (beta chain) sequence with its context. Its antigen is not known. The PCR had 60 Vbeta and 13 Jbeta primers. Profiled with immunoSEQ multiplex PCR; TCRdb holds only in-frame clones, not every one. This sample carries 95,000 to 100,000 clones, roughly 85% of them seen once, and the ten largest clones take 3.5% to 5%. The data originate from a study of cytomegalovirus exposure and HLA in healthy donors. The study, taken as a whole, reports: What was likely a sequencing artifact was a cluster of highly shared sequence variants. The listing of approximately 160 TCR beta chains classed them as cytomegalovirus-associated. An ancestry cluster, one associated with Asian ancestry, reportedly showed fewer N-insertions than the approximately 650-donor mean in a later analysis.

Trimming cost V 3 bases and J 6 bases; bases outside gene matches: 4. The germline gives CDR1 MNHEY, CDR2 SMNVEV (reference sequence). There are 13 residues in the CDR3. This TCR was sampled from a man between 25 and 39 years old in good health and CMV-seronegative. The sample comprised PBMCs. The chain has TRBV27 and TRBJ1-2; 7 bases match TRBD1. The CDR3 nucleotides are TGTGCCAGCAGTTTTGGCAGGGGGGATGGCTACACCTTC. Translation gives CASSFGRGDGYTF.